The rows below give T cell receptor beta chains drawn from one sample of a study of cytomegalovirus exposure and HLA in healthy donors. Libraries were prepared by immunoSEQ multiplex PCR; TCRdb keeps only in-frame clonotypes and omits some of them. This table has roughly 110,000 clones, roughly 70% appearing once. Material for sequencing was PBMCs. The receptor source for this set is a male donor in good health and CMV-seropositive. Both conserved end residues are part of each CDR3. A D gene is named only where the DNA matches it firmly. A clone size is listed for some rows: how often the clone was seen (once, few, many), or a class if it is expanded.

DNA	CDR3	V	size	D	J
TGTGCCAGCAGCTCAAGGGACAGGCCTAACTATGGCTACACCTTC	CASSSRDRPNYGYTF	TRBV5-4	NA	TRBD1	TRBJ1-2
TGTGCCAGCAGCCCCCGGGGGGGGCGCACAGATACGCAGTATTTT	CASSPRGGRTDTQYF	TRBV9	NA	TRBD2	TRBJ2-3
TGTGCCTGGAGTGCGGAGGACAATTCACCCCTCCACTTT	CAWSAEDNSPLHF	TRBV30	once	NA	TRBJ1-6
TGTGCCAGCAGCGTAGGCCGAGGACTCCAAGCTAACTATGGCTACACCTTC	CASSVGRGLQANYGYTF	TRBV9	NA	NA	TRBJ1-2
TGTGCCAGCAGCCGCGGGACAGGGGGCATCACGTCCTACGAGCAGTACTTC	CASSRGTGGITSYEQYF	TRBV5-4	NA	TRBD1	TRBJ2-7
TGTGCCAGCAGCCCGACCCTAGCGGAAGAGACCCAGTACTTC	CASSPTLAEETQYF	TRBV7-6	once	TRBD2	TRBJ2-5
TGTGCCAGCAGTGTAAACAATGAGCAGTTCTTC	CASSVNNEQFF	TRBV6-1	NA	NA	TRBJ2-1
TGTGCCAGCAGCCAAGGCAGGGGGCAGACAGATACGCAGTATTTT	CASSQGRGQTDTQYF	TRBV4-2	NA	TRBD1	TRBJ2-3
TGTGCCAGCAGCCCCCAGGACAAGTTGACGTACGAGCAGTACTTC	CASSPQDKLTYEQYF	TRBV7-9	NA	NA	TRBJ2-7
TGTGCCATCAGTGTTGGGACAGGGACCAATAATTCACCCCTCCACTTT	CAISVGTGTNNSPLHF	TRBV10-3	NA	TRBD1	TRBJ1-6
TGTGCCACCAGCAGAGATAGCCGGACCCAGTACTTC	CATSRDSRTQYF	TRBV15	NA	NA	TRBJ2-5
TGTGCCAGCAGTCCAGACAGAAATCTCAATCAGCCCCAGCATTTT	CASSPDRNLNQPQHF	TRBV6-5	NA	NA	TRBJ1-5
TGTGCCAGCAGTTTATCCGGACAGGGGGTCTACGAGCAGTACTTC	CASSLSGQGVYEQYF	TRBV27	once	TRBD1	TRBJ2-7
TGTGCCAGCTCCCCCAGACAAGAAGAGACCCAGTACTTC	CASSPRQEETQYF	TRBV18	NA	NA	TRBJ2-5
TGCGCCAGCCGCGCCGGGACAGGGGTTAGTAATGAAAAACTGTTTTTT	CASRAGTGVSNEKLFF	TRBV5-1	few	TRBD1	TRBJ1-4
TGTGCCAGCAGTTTAGGCTCAAACAATGAGCAGTTCTTC	CASSLGSNNEQFF	TRBV27	NA	NA	TRBJ2-1
TGTGCCAGCAGTCCAACTAGCGGGAGGACAGGGGAGCAGTACTTC	CASSPTSGRTGEQYF	TRBV28	NA	TRBD2	TRBJ2-7
TGCGCCAGCAGCCCCTCGGAGGGACAGGGAAAAAGAAACACCATATATTTT	CASSPSEGQGKRNTIYF	TRBV4-3	NA	TRBD1	TRBJ1-3
TGCGCCAGCAGCTTGGCAGGGACAGGCGACTATGGCTACACCTTC	CASSLAGTGDYGYTF	TRBV5-1	NA	TRBD1	TRBJ1-2
TGTGCCAGCAGTTCCTCTAGGGTATCGGGACAGGAAGTCTACACCTTC	CASSSSRVSGQEVYTF	TRBV28	NA	TRBD1	TRBJ1-2
TGTGCCAGCAGGATAACAGGGGGCAACACTGAAGCTTTCTTT	CASRITGGNTEAFF	TRBV6-6	once	TRBD1	TRBJ1-1
TGTGCCAGCAGCTTAGGGGGACTCCTCTCTGGAAACACCATATATTTT	CASSLGGLLSGNTIYF	TRBV7-9	once	NA	TRBJ1-3
TGTGCCAGCAGCCTCACTACAGGGCTGAACACTGAAGCTTTCTTT	CASSLTTGLNTEAFF	TRBV7-9	NA	NA	TRBJ1-1
TGTGCCAGCAGTTCCTCTGCGGGGGGGCTCGTAGATACGCAGTATTTT	CASSSSAGGLVDTQYF	TRBV28	once	TRBD2	TRBJ2-3
TGTGCCAGCTCACCACTCTATACCAACCAAGAGACCCAGTACTTC	CASSPLYTNQETQYF	TRBV18	once	NA	TRBJ2-5
TGTGCCAGCAGCGCCCCGGGACAGGGTGAAGGGCAGTACTTC	CASSAPGQGEGQYF	TRBV7-8	NA	TRBD1	TRBJ2-5
TGTGCCAGCAGCGAGGGGGGGGAGCAGTTCTTC	CASSEGGEQFF	TRBV9	NA	NA	TRBJ2-1
TGCAGCGTTACCTCAACAGGGCCCTCAACCCCCTCTGGAAACACCATATATTTT	CSVTSTGPSTPSGNTIYF	TRBV29-1	NA	NA	TRBJ1-3
TGTGCCAGCAGTTTATTAGGGACAGACAATGAGCAGTTCTTC	CASSLLGTDNEQFF	TRBV27	few	TRBD1	TRBJ2-1
TGCAGTGCTAGAGATGTGTCTACCCAGTACTTC	CSARDVSTQYF	TRBV20-1	few	NA	TRBJ2-5
TGCGCCAGCAGCTTGGCTCTGACAGGGAAGTACGAGCAGTACTTC	CASSLALTGKYEQYF	TRBV5-1	NA	TRBD1	TRBJ2-7
TGCAGCGTGGTTGGGACAGGCGGATCGTACGAGCAGTACTTC	CSVVGTGGSYEQYF	TRBV29-1	few	TRBD1	TRBJ2-7